The 2 T cell receptor beta chains below come from one sample, sequenced in a study of breast tumors, draining lymph nodes, adjacent tissues. Breast cancer patients provided tissue from their axillary draining lymph nodes. MiXCR was run by TCRdb on the multiplex PCR reads, yielding one entry per CDR3 protein. The sample lists about 200,000 distinct CDR3 sequences, approximately 33% occurring once. Sequences were obtained from axillary lymph node tissue. These receptors came from a female donor with breast cancer. Some clones in this sample may be carry-over from other donors' samples.

This clonotype was observed at least ten times. The V gene is TRBV6-6, the J gene TRBJ2-5, with D maybe TRBD1 (6 bases). The CDR3 sequence is 15 residues long. Germline V CDR1 and CDR2: MNHNY, SVGAGI (reference sequence). V was cut by 0 bases and J by 7 bases, with 15 bases left in between. The CDR3 region has the DNA TGTGCCAGCAGTTACTCGCCCGGGACAATGGGGACCCAGTACTTC. It specifies CASSYSPGTMGTQYF.

Note on this clonotype: At one of its ends the junction is not consistent with the germline gene, which may arise from a read error. The CDR3 loop reads CAGSLDTFTDTQYF. In DNA form, the CDR3 reads TGTGCCGGCAGCTTAGATACCTTCACAGATACGCAGTATTTT. The V call is TRBV7-2, the J call TRBJ2-3, with D unclear. CDR3 size: 14 residues. The germline CDR1 and CDR2 sequences are SGHTA and FQGNSA.